The clone carrying this T cell receptor beta chain is classed as medium-sized. The antigen is not known. The length of the CDR3 is 14 residues. CDR1 and CDR2 (germline): MNHEY, SMNVEV (reference sequence). The germline V and J ends were trimmed by 7 bases and 2 bases, with 13 bases remaining between them. The data originate from a study of Tregs in tolerant kidney transplant recipients. Study at large: Mixed chimerism was transient after nonmyeloablative marrow transplants from related graft donors. Study-level findings and limits: Donor-specific Treg expansion exceeded global Treg expansion in tolerant patients, suggesting antigen drive. Activated donor B cell expansion appeared to reveal the most relevant donor-specific TCRbeta repertoire. Some patients' samples used different primers over time, so nucleotide sequences weren't comparable.

Here immunoSEQ multiplex PCR was the method, and the copy in TCRdb shows in-frame clones only, minus some. This table holds fewer than 65,000 clones, roughly 85% found once. V usage is TRBV27 and J usage is TRBJ2-3; a weak D match, TRBD2 (6 bases). The receptor's source is a human donor who received a combined kidney and bone marrow transplant. The input for sequencing was Tregs from blood, taken before the transplant. The CDR3 is CASTRAGLTDTQYF. CDR3 sequence (DNA): TGTGCCAGCACTCGCGCGGGACTCACAGATACGCAGTATTTT.